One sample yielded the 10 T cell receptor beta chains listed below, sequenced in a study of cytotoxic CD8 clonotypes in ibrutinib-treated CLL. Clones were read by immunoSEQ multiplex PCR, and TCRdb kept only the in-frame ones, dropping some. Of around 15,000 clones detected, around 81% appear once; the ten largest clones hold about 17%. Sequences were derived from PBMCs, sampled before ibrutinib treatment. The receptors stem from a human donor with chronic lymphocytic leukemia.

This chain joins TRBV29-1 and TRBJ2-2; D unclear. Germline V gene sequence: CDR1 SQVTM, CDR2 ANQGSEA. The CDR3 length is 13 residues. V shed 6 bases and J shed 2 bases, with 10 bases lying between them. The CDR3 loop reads CSVGRINTGELFF. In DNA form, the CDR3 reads TGCAGCGTGGGCAGGATAAACACCGGGGAGCTGTTTTTT.

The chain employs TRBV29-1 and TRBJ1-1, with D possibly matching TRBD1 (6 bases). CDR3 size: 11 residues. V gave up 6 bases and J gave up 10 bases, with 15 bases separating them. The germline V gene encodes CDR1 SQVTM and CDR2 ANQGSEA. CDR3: CSVPTGRRAFF. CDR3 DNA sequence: TGCAGCGTACCGACAGGTCGGCGAGCTTTCTTT.

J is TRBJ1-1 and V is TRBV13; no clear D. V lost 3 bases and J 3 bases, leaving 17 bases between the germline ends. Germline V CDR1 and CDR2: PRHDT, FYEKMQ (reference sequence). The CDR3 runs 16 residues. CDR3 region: CASSFGIWNPYTEAFF. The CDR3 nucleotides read TGTGCCAGCAGCTTCGGTATCTGGAACCCGTACACTGAAGCTTTCTTT.

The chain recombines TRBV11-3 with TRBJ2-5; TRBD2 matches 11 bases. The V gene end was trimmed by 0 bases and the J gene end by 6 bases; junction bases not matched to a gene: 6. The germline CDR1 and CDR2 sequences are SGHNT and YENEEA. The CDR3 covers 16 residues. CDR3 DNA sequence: TGTGCCAGCAGCTTAGACGTAGCGGGAGGGCGGCAGACCCAGTACTTC. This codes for CASSLDVAGGRQTQYF.

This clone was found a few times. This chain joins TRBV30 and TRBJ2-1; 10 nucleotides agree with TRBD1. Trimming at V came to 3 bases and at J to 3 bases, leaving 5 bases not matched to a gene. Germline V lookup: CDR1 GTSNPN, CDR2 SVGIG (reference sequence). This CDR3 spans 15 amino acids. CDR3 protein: CAWRKGQGNYNEQFF. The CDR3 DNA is TGTGCCTGGAGGAAGGGACAGGGGAACTACAATGAGCAGTTCTTC.

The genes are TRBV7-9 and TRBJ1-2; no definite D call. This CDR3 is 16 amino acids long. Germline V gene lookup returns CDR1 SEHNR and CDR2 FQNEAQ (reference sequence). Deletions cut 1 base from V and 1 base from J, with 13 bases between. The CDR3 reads CASSLVVLRNNYGYTF. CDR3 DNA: TGTGCCAGCAGCTTAGTGGTTCTGAGGAATAACTATGGCTACACCTTC.

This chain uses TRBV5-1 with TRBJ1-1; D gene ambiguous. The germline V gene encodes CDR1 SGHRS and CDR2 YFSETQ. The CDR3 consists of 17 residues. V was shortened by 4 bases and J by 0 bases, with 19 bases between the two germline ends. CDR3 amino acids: CASSNGGRVLMNTEAFF. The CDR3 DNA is TGCGCCAGCAGCAACGGTGGTCGTGTGCTCATGAACACTGAAGCTTTCTTT.

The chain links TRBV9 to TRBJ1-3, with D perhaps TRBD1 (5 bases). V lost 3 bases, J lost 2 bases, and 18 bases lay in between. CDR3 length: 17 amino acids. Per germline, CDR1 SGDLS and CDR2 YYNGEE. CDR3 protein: CASSGGPQGGAGNTIYF. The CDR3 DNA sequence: TGTGCCAGCAGCGGAGGCCCGCAGGGAGGTGCTGGAAACACCATATATTTT. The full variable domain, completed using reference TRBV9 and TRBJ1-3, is DSGVTQTPKHLITATGQRVTLRCSPRSGDLSVYWYQQSLDQGLQFLIQYYNGEERAKGNILERFSAQQFPDLHSELNLSSLELGDSALYFCASSGGPQGGAGNTIYFGEGSWLTVV.

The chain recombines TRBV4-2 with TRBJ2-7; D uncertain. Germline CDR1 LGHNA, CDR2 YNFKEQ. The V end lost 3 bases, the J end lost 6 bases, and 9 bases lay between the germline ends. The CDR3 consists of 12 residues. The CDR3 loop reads CASSQGWSEQYF. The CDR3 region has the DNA TGTGCCAGCAGCCAGGGTTGGAGCGAGCAGTACTTC.

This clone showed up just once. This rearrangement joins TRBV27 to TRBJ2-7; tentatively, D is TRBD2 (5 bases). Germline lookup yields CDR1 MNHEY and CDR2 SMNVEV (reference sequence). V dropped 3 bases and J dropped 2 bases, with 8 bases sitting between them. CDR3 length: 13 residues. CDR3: CASSFGLTYEQYF. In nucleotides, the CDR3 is TGTGCCAGCAGTTTCGGACTGACCTACGAGCAGTACTTC.